This T cell receptor beta chain was found in a study of blood T cell repertoires in COVID-19. Study at large: From T cells, B-cell-depleted T cells, or PBMCs came the material, which was cDNA or gDNA.

Produced via immunoSEQ multiplex PCR; TCRdb's table is partial and in-frame only. The sample shows some 150,000 clones, approximately 90% of them seen only once. Trimming shortened V by 0 bases and J by 4 bases, and 9 bases separated the two germline ends. The CDR3 contains 14 residues. Germline V gives CDR1 SGHTA, CDR2 FQGNSA. Sequenced sample: peripheral blood. This clonotype was obtained from a man in his late teens or twenties with active or convalescent COVID-19. The genes are TRBV7-2 and TRBJ2-5; possibly TRBD1 for D (6 bases). The CDR3 coding sequence is TGTGCCAGCAGCTTAGCGGGGGCTGGAGAGACCCAGTACTTC. Residues: CASSLAGAGETQYF.